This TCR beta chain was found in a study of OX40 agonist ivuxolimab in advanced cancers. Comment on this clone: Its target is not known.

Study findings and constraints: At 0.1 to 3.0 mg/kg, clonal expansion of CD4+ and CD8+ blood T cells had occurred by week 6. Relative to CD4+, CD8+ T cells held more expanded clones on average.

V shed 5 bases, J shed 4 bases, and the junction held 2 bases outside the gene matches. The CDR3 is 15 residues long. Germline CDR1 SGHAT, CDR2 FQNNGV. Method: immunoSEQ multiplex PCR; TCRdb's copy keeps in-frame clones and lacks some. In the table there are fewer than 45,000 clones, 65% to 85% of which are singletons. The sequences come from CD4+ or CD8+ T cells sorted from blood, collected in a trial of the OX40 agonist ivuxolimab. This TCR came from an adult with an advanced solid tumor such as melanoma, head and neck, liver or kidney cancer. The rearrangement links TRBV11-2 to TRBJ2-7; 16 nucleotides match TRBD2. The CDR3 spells CASSTGLAGGYEQYF. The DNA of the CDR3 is TGTGCCAGCAGCACGGGACTAGCGGGAGGGTACGAGCAGTACTTC. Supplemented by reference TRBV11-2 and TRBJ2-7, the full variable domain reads EAGVAQSPRYKIIEKRQSVAFWCNPISGHATLYWYQQILGQGPKLLIQFQNNGVVDDSQLPKDRFSAERLKGVDSTLKIQPAKLEDSAVYLCASSTGLAGGYEQYFGPGTRLTVT.